The 25 T cell receptor beta chains reported below all come from one sample, sequenced in a study of T-cell memory formation after mild COVID-19 (dated by TCRdb to the early 2020s). The library was made by 5' RACE. Sequencer: Illumina NovaSeq 6000. The raw public data were reprocessed by TCRdb itself: fastp quality trimming at Q25, MiXCR clonotype calling, in-frame beta chains only. Every distinct CDR3 protein forms one entry, paired with its most common genes and DNA. The sample records 500,000 to 650,000 distinct CDR3 sequences, about 22% of which are singletons. 8.4% of the sample comes from the top ten. Sequences were obtained from PBMCs or a T cell subset sorted from them (not recorded which). The receptors derive from an adult woman who had mild COVID-19 (a few samples of this study predate the infection). The sample titles of this study are shuffled in the database, so cell type and time point are left out; the donor was told from shared clones.

The chain carries TRBV18 and TRBJ2-1; perhaps D is TRBD1 or TRBD2 (5 bases each). CDR3 length equals 16 residues. CDR1 and CDR2 (germline): KGHSH, LQKENI. Trimming cost V 3 bases and J 5 bases, with 17 bases left between them. The CDR3 DNA is TGTGCCAGCTCACCCCCGGAAACGGGGCGGAACAATGAGCAGTTCTTC. Its translation is CASSPPETGRNNEQFF.

The V gene is TRBV6-5, the J gene TRBJ1-5; D gene ambiguous. The V gene's germline CDR1 is MNHEY and CDR2 SVGAGI. The V gene lost 4 bases and the J gene lost 9 bases, with 16 bases spanning the gap. There are 14 residues in the CDR3. The chain's CDR3 is CASSFRGGERPQHF. CDR3 bases: TGTGCCAGCAGTTTCCGGGGTGGGGAGAGGCCCCAGCATTTT.

The chain employs TRBV6-5 and TRBJ2-3, with a possible D match to TRBD2 (7 bases). Germline V gene data show CDR1 as MNHEY and CDR2 as SVGAGI. With 2 bases removed from V and 5 bases from J, the gap between germline ends came to 20 bases. The CDR3 covers 17 residues. The CDR3: CASSYPGPAGEGDTQYF. The CDR3 DNA reads as TGTGCCAGCAGTTACCCAGGACCCGCAGGGGAGGGAGATACGCAGTATTTT.

V usage is TRBV29-1 and J usage is TRBJ1-1; 12 nucleotides line up with TRBD1. The CDR3 is 16 residues long. The V gene's germline CDR1 is SQVTM and CDR2 ANQGSEA. V gave up 7 bases and J gave up 5 bases; unmatched junction bases: 14. The CDR3 bases are TGCAGCGCCGGTTCCGGGACAGGGGGCTTTCGGACTGAAGCTTTCTTT. It yields the protein CSAGSGTGGFRTEAFF.

This clonotype was counted a few times. V usage is TRBV5-1 and J usage is TRBJ2-5; a possible D gene is TRBD1 (6 bases). This CDR3 has 13 residues. The ends were cut back, 5 bases at V and 0 bases at J, with 8 bases in the middle. Germline V CDR1 and CDR2: SGHRS, YFSETQ. CDR3 residues: CASRGDNQETQYF. The CDR3 coding sequence is TGCGCCAGCAGAGGGGACAACCAAGAGACCCAGTACTTC.

This chain connects TRBV2 to TRBJ2-7; TRBD1 agrees at 9 bases. In germline, CDR1 is SNHLY, CDR2 FYNNEI. V was pared by 8 bases and J by 1 base, with 6 bases of the junction left unmatched. The CDR3 is made up of 14 amino acids. CDR3 amino acids: CASRGTGWSYEQYF. CDR3 sequence (DNA): TGTGCCAGCCGGGGGACAGGGTGGTCCTACGAGCAGTACTTC.

This clonotype is a singleton in its sample. The chain employs TRBV29-1 and TRBJ2-3, with D perhaps TRBD1 (5 bases). Looked up from germline, CDR1 is SQVTM and CDR2 is ANQGSEA. This CDR3 has 12 residues. V lost 3 bases to trimming and J lost 5 bases, with 9 bases between them. The CDR3 reads CSVDRVGDTQYF. The CDR3 DNA reads TGCAGCGTTGACAGGGTGGGAGATACGCAGTATTTT.

The table lists this clonotype with a few counts. The J gene is TRBJ2-7, the V gene TRBV20-1; the match to TRBD2 covers 8 bases. Germline assignment: CDR1 DFQATT and CDR2 SNEGSKA (reference sequence). With V trimmed by 3 bases and J by 4 bases, 8 bases remained unmatched. The CDR3 spans 14 residues. Here the CDR3 reads CSARGLAGWYEQYF. As DNA, the CDR3 is TGCAGTGCTAGGGGGTTAGCGGGATGGTACGAGCAGTACTTC.

V is TRBV4-1 and J is TRBJ1-1, with D maybe TRBD1 (5 bases). The germline V gene has CDR1 MGHRA and CDR2 YSYEKL. V lost 5 bases and J lost 2, with 12 bases in between. The CDR3 spans 14 residues. CDR3 DNA sequence: TGCGCCAGCAGCATAGGGGAGGGTAACACTGAAGCTTTCTTT. Its translation: CASSIGEGNTEAFF.

V is TRBV30 and J is TRBJ1-1; D uncertain. Per germline, CDR1 GTSNPN and CDR2 SVGIG (reference sequence). The CDR3 covers 15 residues. V was pared by 0 bases and J by 0 bases, with 11 bases between. This CDR3 reads CAWSVPRWMNTEAFF. CDR3 DNA sequence: TGTGCCTGGAGTGTCCCACGATGGATGAACACTGAAGCTTTCTTT.

This clonotype turned up a few times. This chain connects TRBV7-2 to TRBJ1-1; 8 bases align to TRBD1. The length of the CDR3 is 13 residues. The V segment lost 5 bases and the J segment 6 bases; nucleotides outside the gene matches: 5. Germline-derived CDR1 and CDR2 are SGHTA and FQGNSA. The CDR3 spells CASSADRGAEAFF. The CDR3 DNA sequence: TGTGCCAGCAGCGCCGACAGGGGCGCTGAAGCTTTCTTT.

The CDR3 is CASGSGTSGSTDTQYF. The CDR3 nucleotides are TGCGCCAGCGGCTCCGGGACTAGCGGGTCCACAGATACGCAGTATTTT. J is TRBJ2-3 and V is TRBV5-1, with TRBD2 matching 12 bases. The CDR3 is made up of 16 amino acids. After removal of 7 bases from V and 2 bases from J, the junction contained 8 bases not matched to a gene. Germline V gene sequence: CDR1 SGHRS, CDR2 YFSETQ.

This clonotype was detected only once. The CDR3 loop reads CASSKQGRINQPQHF. The DNA of the CDR3 is TGTGCCAGCAGTAAACAGGGGAGGATCAATCAGCCCCAGCATTTT. The genes are TRBV12-3 or TRBV12-4 and TRBJ1-5; TRBD1 matches 7 bases. This CDR3 has 15 amino acids. The V segment lost 5 bases and the J segment 3 bases; nucleotides outside the gene matches: 7.

The rearrangement joins TRBV18 to TRBJ2-7; no reliable D call. V dropped 1 base and J dropped 7 bases, with 8 bases sitting between them. CDR1 and CDR2 (germline): KGHSH, LQKENI. The CDR3 spans 12 residues. CDR3 sequence (DNA): TGTGCCAGCTCACCACAGGGAAAAGAGCAGTACTTC. Its protein is CASSPQGKEQYF.

This chain links TRBV24-1 with TRBJ2-2, with 7 bases identical to TRBD2. Per germline, CDR1 KGHDR and CDR2 SFDVKD. Trimming removed 4 bases from V and 4 bases from J; junction bases left unmatched: 14. This CDR3 has 18 amino acids. In DNA form, the CDR3 reads TGTGCCACCAGTGAATCGTTCCGGAGAGGGAGGGGCACCGGGGAGCTGTTTTTT. It translates to CATSESFRRGRGTGELFF.

The chain combines TRBV6-1 with TRBJ2-7, with 8 bases matching TRBD1. Trimming at V came to 1 base and at J to 1 base, leaving 3 bases not matched to a gene. The CDR3 has 15 residues. The germline V gene encodes CDR1 MNHNS and CDR2 SASEGT. The CDR3 nucleotides read TGTGCCAGCAGTGAAGAGGACAGGGTATCCTACGAGCAGTACTTC. Its translation is CASSEEDRVSYEQYF.

In this sample, this clonotype turned up a few times. This rearrangement joins TRBV11-3 to TRBJ2-5, with TRBD2 identical over 12 bases. Germline CDR1 reads SGHNT; CDR2 reads YENEEA. The CDR3 has 16 residues. After removal of 6 bases from V and 5 bases from J, the junction contained 10 bases not matched to a gene. In DNA, the CDR3 is TGTGCCAGCAGGGGACTAGCGGGTACCAGCGCGGAGACCCAGTACTTC. Protein: CASRGLAGTSAETQYF.

This clonotype was picked up a small number of times. V usage is TRBV4-3 and J usage is TRBJ2-3; D is unresolved. The CDR3 spans 13 residues. V dropped 4 bases and J dropped 5 bases, with 10 bases sitting between them. The V gene's germline CDR1 is LGHNA and CDR2 YSLEER. The CDR3 here is CASSPKDGDTQYF. CDR3 DNA sequence: TGCGCCAGCAGCCCCAAGGACGGAGATACGCAGTATTTT.

The J gene is TRBJ1-5, the V gene TRBV7-2; D is possibly TRBD1 (6 bases). Per germline, CDR1 SGHTA and CDR2 FQGNSA. V was cut by 2 bases and J by 5 bases, with 13 bases left in between. The length of the CDR3 is 15 residues. CDR3 sequence reads: CASSLYRGADQPQHF. The CDR3 DNA reads as TGTGCCAGCAGCTTATATCGGGGGGCAGATCAGCCCCAGCATTTT.

This clonotype was detected a few times. The gene calls are TRBV5-1 and TRBJ2-6; weak D call: TRBD1 (5 bases). V was clipped by 0 bases and J by 2 bases, with 12 bases between them. The CDR3 has 17 amino acids. Germline V gene lookup returns CDR1 SGHRS and CDR2 YFSETQ. Here the CDR3 reads CASSLVTQAPGANVLTF. The CDR3 bases are TGCGCCAGCAGCTTGGTTACACAGGCCCCTGGGGCCAACGTCCTGACTTTC.

CDR3 in amino acids: CASSEAGSGVWEQYF. The CDR3 DNA reads TGTGCCAGCAGTGAAGCAGGGTCTGGTGTTTGGGAGCAGTACTTC. V usage is TRBV2 and J usage is TRBJ2-7, with D unclear. Trimming took 0 bases from V and 7 from J, leaving 16 bases between them. The CDR3 consists of 15 residues. Germline V gives CDR1 SNHLY, CDR2 FYNNEI.

The rearrangement uses TRBV6-2 or TRBV6-3 and TRBJ2-5; D gene ambiguous. Germline V CDR1 and CDR2: MNHEY, SVGEGT. This CDR3 is built from 14 residues. The V end was cut by 6 bases, the J end by 0 bases, with 11 bases between. CDR3 DNA: TGTGCCAGCAGCCGCGCGTGGTACCAAGAGACCCAGTACTTC. The encoded protein is CASSRAWYQETQYF.

This clonotype was picked up a small number of times. The CDR3 DNA is TGTGCCAGCAGCTTAGTGGCAGGATTTCGGGGTAGTGGCGAGCAGTACTTC. The encoded protein is CASSLVAGFRGSGEQYF. The V gene is TRBV7-9, the J gene TRBJ2-7; tentative D call: TRBD2 (5 bases). CDR3 length: 17 residues. V was cut by 1 base and J by 6 bases, with 22 bases left in between. CDR1 and CDR2 from the germline V gene are SEHNR and FQNEAQ (reference sequence).

This chain joins TRBV9 and TRBJ1-1; unclear D gene. The CDR3 is 14 amino acids. The germline V gene has CDR1 SGDLS and CDR2 YYNGEE. The germline V and J ends were trimmed by 0 bases and 2 bases, with 8 bases remaining between them. The CDR3 DNA reads TGTGCCAGCAGCGTAGATGTTGGCAACACTGAAGCTTTCTTT. Amino acids: CASSVDVGNTEAFF. The full variable domain, completed using reference TRBV9 and TRBJ1-1, is DSGVTQTPKHLITATGQRVTLRCSPRSGDLSVYWYQQSLDQGLQFLIQYYNGEERAKGNILERFSAQQFPDLHSELNLSSLELGDSALYFCASSVDVGNTEAFFGQGTRLTVV.

The chain couples TRBV27 to TRBJ2-3, with D unclear. The ends were cut back, 4 bases at V and 2 bases at J, with 13 bases in the middle. The CDR3 has 15 amino acids. In germline, CDR1 is MNHEY, CDR2 SMNVEV (reference sequence). This CDR3 is CASSWAQRTTDTQYF. The CDR3 nucleotides are TGTGCCAGCAGTTGGGCCCAAAGAACCACAGATACGCAGTATTTT.